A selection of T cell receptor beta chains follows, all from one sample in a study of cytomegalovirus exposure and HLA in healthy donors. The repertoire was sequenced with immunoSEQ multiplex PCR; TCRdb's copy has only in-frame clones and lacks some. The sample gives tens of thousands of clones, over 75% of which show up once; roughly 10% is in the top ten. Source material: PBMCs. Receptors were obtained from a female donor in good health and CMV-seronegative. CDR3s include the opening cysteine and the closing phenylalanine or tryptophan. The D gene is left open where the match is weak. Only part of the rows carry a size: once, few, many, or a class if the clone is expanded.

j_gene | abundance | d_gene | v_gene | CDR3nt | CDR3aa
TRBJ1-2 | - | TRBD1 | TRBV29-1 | TGCAGCGTTCCCCGTCCCCCGGGACAGGGGATGGATGGCTACACCTTC | CSVPRPPGQGMDGYTF
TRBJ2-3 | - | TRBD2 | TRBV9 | TGTGCCAGCAGCGTAAGCGGGAACGCAGATACGCAGTATTTT | CASSVSGNADTQYF
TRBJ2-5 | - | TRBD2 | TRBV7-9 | TGTGCCAGCAGCCCTCGGGGGGGCGGACAAGAGACCCAGTACTTC | CASSPRGGGQETQYF
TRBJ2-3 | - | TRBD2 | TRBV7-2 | TGTGCCAGCAGCTTCGGCGGGGGGGCATTAGATACGCAGTATTTT | CASSFGGGALDTQYF
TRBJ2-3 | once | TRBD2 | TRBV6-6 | TGTGCCAGCAGTTACTCTAGCGGGAGCTCAGATACGCAGTATTTT | CASSYSSGSSDTQYF
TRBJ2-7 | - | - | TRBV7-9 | TGTGCCAGCAGCTTAGTTGGGGGGGCCGACGAGCAGTACTTC | CASSLVGGADEQYF
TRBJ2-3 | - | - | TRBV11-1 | TGTGCCAGCAGCCCCGGGACAACTACAGATACGCAGTATTTT | CASSPGTTTDTQYF
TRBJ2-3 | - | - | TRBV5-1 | TGCGCCAGCAGCTTGGCTGGGAGCGGAGATACGCAGTATTTT | CASSLAGSGDTQYF
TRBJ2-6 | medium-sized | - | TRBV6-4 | TGTGCCAGCAGTGACTCGAGCTCTGGGGCCAACGTCCTGACTTTC | CASSDSSSGANVLTF
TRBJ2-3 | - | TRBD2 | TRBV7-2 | TGTGCCAGCAGCCACAAAAGGACTAGTTTTTCAGATACGCAGTATTTT | CASSHKRTSFSDTQYF
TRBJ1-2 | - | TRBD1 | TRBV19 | TGTGCCAGTAGTGACGAAAGGACAGGCAGAAACTATGGCTACACCTTC | CASSDERTGRNYGYTF
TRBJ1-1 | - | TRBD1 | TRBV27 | TGTGCCAGCAGTCGCCGGGACAGGGAAGAAGCTTTCTTT | CASSRRDREEAFF
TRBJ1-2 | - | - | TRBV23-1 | TGCGCCAGCAGTCAACTCTACAGGGCCTATGGCTACACCTTC | CASSQLYRAYGYTF
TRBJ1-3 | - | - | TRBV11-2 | TGTGCCAGCAGTGCGTTCCGGTCCTCTGGAAACACCATATATTTT | CASSAFRSSGNTIYF
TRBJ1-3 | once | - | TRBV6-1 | TGTGCCAGCAGACCCACAGGGAAGGGTGGAAACACCATATATTTT | CASRPTGKGGNTIYF
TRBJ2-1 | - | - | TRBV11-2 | TGTGCCAGCAGCCCACACGACAATGAGCAGTTCTTC | CASSPHDNEQFF
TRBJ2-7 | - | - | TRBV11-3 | TGTGCCAGCAGCGTTGGGACACAAGGGTACGAGCAGTACTTC | CASSVGTQGYEQYF
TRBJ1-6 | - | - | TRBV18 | TGTGCCAGCTCACCAGGGGGGAGGACTTGGTCCTATAATTCACCCCTCCACTTT | CASSPGGRTWSYNSPLHF
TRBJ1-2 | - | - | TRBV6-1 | TGTGCCAGCAGTTTAGGACAGACTCTTGGGTATGGCTACACCTTC | CASSLGQTLGYGYTF
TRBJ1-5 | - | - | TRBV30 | TGTGCCTGGAGTGCACAGGGATATCAGCCCCAGCATTTT | CAWSAQGYQPQHF
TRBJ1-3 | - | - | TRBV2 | TGTGCCAGCAGTCCTAGACGGGGCTCTGGAAACACCATATATTTT | CASSPRRGSGNTIYF
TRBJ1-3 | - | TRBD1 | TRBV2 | TGTGCCAGCAGCACAGACAGGGGTACGGGAAACACCATATATTTT | CASSTDRGTGNTIYF
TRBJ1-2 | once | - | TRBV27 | TGTGCCAGCAGTTTATCGCGGCTTCGGGACATACCTCTCTATGGCTACACCTTC | CASSLSRLRDIPLYGYTF
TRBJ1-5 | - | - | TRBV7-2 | TGTGCCAGCAGCTTACAGGGATGGAGCAATCAGCCCCAGCATTTT | CASSLQGWSNQPQHF
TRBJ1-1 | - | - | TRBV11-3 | TGTGCCAGCAGCTTAGCAGGGAAGGTCAGTGAAGCTTTCTTT | CASSLAGKVSEAFF
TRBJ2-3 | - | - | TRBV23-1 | TGCGCCAGCAGTCACCCGGCATGGCGGGGGCCTCGAGATACGCAGTATTTT | CASSHPAWRGPRDTQYF
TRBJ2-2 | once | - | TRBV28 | TGTGCCAGCAGTCCCGGTTTCTCCGGGGAGCTGTTTTTT | CASSPGFSGELFF
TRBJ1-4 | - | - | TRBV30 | TGTGCCTGGAGTAAGGGAGCTAATGAAAAACTGTTTTTT | CAWSKGANEKLFF
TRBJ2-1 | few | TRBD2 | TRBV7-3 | TGTGCCAGCAGCTTTCTTCCAGCGGGAGGGAGGAGCAATGAGCAGTTCTTC | CASSFLPAGGRSNEQFF